These T cell receptor beta chains were read from a single sample in a study of CD8+ T cells in alopecia areata. Here immunoSEQ multiplex PCR was the method, and the copy in TCRdb shows in-frame clones only, minus some. The data hold fewer than 250,000 clones, with about three fifths observed a single time. Sample: CD4+ T cells sorted from blood, taken at week 4, from a patient treated with tofacitinib. The receptors here all came from a human donor with alopecia areata. The CDR3 runs from the conserved cysteine through the conserved F or W.

>15|TRBV9|TRBJ1-1
CASSVGTGMNTEAFF
>14|TRBV30|TRBJ2-5
CAWSEGLAHETQYF
>12|TRBV7-2|TRBJ1-2
CASSVRGYGYTF
>11|TRBV27|TRBJ2-7
CASSSLGEQYF
>15|TRBV27|TRBJ1-2
CASSPSGQGNYGYTF
>15|TRBV19|TRBJ2-7
CASSTQHRESYEQYF
>14|TRBV7-9|TRBJ2-7
CASTKQGEVREQYF
>12|TRBV28|TRBJ1-2
CASSSAGEICTF
>15|TRBV30|TRBJ1-5
CAWSVGTVIGQPQHF
>15|TRBV4-1|TRBJ2-4
CASREMDRDNNIQYF
>16|TRBV4-1|TRBJ1-1
CASSQGGQTLNTEAFF
>14|TRBV25-1|TRBJ2-7
CASSGTGGTYEQYF
>11|TRBV4-1|TRBJ2-2
CAGFFHGELFF
>10|TRBV30|TRBJ2-5
CAWSAGTQYF
>11|TRBV20-1|TRBJ2-7
CSAWDLYEQYF
>14|TRBV7-2|TRBJ1-5
CASSISRGVQPQHF
>14|TRBV14|TRBJ2-7
CASSGGQSAYEQYF
>14|TRBV9|TRBJ2-5
CASSLRTGSETQYF
>14|TRBV7-3|TRBJ2-2
CASSLRAGVVELFF
>15|TRBV27|TRBJ2-2
CASRELDANTGELFF
>13|TRBV30|TRBJ2-7
CAWMRRGAYEQYF
>14|TRBV5-1|TRBJ1-5
CASSSGTDGQPQHF
>13|TRBV7-3|TRBJ1-1
CASSGQSGTEAFF
>13|TRBV5-1|TRBJ2-7
CASSLALQLEQYF
>14|TRBV25-1|TRBJ2-4
CASSATDGTNIQYF